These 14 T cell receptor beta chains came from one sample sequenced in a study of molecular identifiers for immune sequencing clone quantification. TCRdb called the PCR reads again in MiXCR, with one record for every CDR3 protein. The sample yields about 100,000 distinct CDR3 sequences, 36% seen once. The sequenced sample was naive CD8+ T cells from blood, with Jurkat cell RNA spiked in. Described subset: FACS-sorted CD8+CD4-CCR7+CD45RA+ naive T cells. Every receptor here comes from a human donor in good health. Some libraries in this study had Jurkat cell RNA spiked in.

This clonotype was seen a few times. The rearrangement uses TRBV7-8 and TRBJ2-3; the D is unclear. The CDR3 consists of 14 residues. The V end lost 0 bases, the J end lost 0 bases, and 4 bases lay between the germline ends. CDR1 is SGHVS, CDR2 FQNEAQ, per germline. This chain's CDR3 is CASSLADSTDTQYF. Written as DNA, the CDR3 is TGTGCCAGCAGCTTAGCGGACAGCACAGATACGCAGTATTTT. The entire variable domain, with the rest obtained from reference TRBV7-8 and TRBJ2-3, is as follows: GAGVSQSPRYKVAKRGQDVALRCDPISGHVSLFWYQQALGQGPEFLTYFQNEAQLDKSGLPSDRFFAERPEGSVSTLKIQRTQQEDSAVYLCASSLADSTDTQYFGPGTRLTVL.

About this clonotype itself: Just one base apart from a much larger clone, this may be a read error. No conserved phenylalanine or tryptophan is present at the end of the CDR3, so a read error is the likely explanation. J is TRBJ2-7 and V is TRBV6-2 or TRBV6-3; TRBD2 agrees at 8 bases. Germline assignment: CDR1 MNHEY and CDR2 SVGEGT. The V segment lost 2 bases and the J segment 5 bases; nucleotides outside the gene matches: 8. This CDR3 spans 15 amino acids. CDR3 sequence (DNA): TGTGCCAGCAGTTACGATGCAGCGGGAGTTCACGAGCAGTACTAC. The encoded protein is CASSYDAAGVHEQYY.

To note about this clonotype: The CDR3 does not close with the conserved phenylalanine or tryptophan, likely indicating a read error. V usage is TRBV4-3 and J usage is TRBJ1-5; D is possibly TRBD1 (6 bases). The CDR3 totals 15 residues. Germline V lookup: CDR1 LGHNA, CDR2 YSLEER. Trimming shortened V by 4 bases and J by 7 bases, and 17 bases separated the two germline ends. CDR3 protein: CASSPEGEVRQPQHI. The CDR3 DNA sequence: TGCGCCAGCAGCCCCGAGGGGGAAGTTCGCCAGCCCCAGCATATT.

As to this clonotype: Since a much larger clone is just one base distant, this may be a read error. The CDR3 is CSARDSAAAYEQHF. DNA of the CDR3: TGCAGTGCTCGGGATAGTGCGGCGGCCTACGAGCAGCACTTC. This chain joins TRBV20-1 and TRBJ2-7; TRBD2 is a possible D gene (5 bases). This CDR3 region has 14 residues. Germline V lookup: CDR1 DFQATT, CDR2 SNEGSKA (reference sequence).

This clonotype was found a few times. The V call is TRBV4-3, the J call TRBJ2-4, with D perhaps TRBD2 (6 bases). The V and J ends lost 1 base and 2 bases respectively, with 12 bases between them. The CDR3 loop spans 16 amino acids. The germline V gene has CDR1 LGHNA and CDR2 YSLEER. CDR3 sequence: CASSQGSGRSKNIQYF. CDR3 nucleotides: TGCGCCAGCAGCCAAGGGTCGGGGAGGTCCAAAAACATTCAGTACTTC.

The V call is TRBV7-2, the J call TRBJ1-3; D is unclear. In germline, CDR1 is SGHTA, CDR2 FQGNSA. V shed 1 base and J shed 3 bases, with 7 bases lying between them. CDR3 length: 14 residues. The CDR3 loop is CASSLGGGGNTIYF. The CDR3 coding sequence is TGTGCCAGCAGCTTAGGCGGAGGTGGAAACACCATATATTTT.

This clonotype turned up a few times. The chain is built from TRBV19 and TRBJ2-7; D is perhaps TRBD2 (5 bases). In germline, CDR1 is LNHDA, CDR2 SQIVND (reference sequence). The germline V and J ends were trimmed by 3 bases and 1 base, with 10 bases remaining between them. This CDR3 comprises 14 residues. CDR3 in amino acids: CASSISSGSYEQYF. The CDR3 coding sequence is TGTGCCAGTAGTATCTCCAGCGGATCCTACGAGCAGTACTTC.

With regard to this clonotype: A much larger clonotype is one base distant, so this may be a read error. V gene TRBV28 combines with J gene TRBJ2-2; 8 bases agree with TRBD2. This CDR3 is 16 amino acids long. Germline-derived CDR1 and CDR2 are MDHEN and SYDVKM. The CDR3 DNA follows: TGTGCCAGCAGTAAAGGGACTAGTGGGGTCCTCGGGGAGCCGTTTTTT. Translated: CASSKGTSGVLGEPFF.

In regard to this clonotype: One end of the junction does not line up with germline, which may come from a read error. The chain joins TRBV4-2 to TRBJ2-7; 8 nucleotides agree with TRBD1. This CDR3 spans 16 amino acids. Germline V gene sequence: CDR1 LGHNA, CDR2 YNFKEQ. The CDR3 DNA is TGTGCCAGCAGCCAAGAGGGACAGGTAACTTCCTACGCGCAGTACTTC. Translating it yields CASSQEGQVTSYAQYF.

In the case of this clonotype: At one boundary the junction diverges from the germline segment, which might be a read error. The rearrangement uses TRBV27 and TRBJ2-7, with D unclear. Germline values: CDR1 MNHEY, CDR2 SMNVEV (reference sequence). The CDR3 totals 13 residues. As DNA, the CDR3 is TGTTCCAGCAGTTCCAGGAGCCTCTACGAGCAGTACTTC. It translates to CSSSSRSLYEQYF.

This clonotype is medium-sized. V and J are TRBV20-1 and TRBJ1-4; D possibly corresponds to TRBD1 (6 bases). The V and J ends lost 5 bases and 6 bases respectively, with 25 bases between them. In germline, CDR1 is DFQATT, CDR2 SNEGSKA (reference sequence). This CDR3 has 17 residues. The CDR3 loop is CSAVEGGGLGYDEKLFF. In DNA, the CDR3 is TGCAGTGCTGTGGAGGGTGGGGGCTTGGGGTATGATGAAAAACTGTTTTTT.

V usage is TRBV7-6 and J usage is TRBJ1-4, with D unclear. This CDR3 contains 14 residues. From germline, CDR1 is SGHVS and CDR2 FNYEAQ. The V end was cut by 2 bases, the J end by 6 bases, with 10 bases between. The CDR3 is CASSLLRHDEKLFF. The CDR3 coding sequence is TGTGCCAGCAGCTTACTGAGACACGATGAAAAACTGTTTTTT.

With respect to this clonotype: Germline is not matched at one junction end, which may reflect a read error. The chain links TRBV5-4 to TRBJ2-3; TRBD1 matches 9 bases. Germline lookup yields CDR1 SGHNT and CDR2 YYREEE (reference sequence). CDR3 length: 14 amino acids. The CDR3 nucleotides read TGTGCCAGCAGAGGGGGACAGGGCACAGATACGCTGTATTTT. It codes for CASRGGQGTDTLYF. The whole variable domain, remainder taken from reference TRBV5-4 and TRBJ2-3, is ETGVTQSPTHLIKTRGQQVTLRCSSQSGHNTVSWYQQALGQGPQFIFQYYREEENGRGNFPPRFSGLQFPNYSSELNVNALELDDSALYLCASRGGQGTDTLYFGPGTRLTVL.

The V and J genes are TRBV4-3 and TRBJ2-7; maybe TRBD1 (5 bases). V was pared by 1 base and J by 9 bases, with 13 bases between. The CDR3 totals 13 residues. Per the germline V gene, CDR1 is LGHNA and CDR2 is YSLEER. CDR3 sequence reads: CASSQGLTAPQYF. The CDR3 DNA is TGCGCCAGCAGCCAAGGATTGACAGCGCCGCAGTACTTC.